This passage covers 29 T cell receptor beta chains from one sample sequenced in a study of blood T cell repertoires in COVID-19. The protocol was immunoSEQ multiplex PCR, while the TCRdb copy is restricted to in-frame clones and leaves out a portion. The repertoire holds over 65,000 clones, about 86% seen once, with about 6% in the top ten. The sequenced sample was peripheral blood. The source is a man at least 80 years old with COVID-19, enrolled during active disease.

This clone was seen a single time. The chain links TRBV6-5 to TRBJ1-5, with D uncertain. Germline V CDR1 and CDR2: MNHEY, SVGAGI. The CDR3 spans 14 residues. Trimming removed 6 bases at V and 5 bases at J, with 14 bases between. The CDR3 sequence: CASRLTKRHQPQHF. The DNA of the CDR3 is TGTGCCAGCAGACTTACGAAGCGGCATCAGCCCCAGCATTTT.

This clone was found once. This chain uses TRBV9 with TRBJ1-6; 9 bases line up with TRBD1. The CDR3 spans 17 residues. Germline CDR1 reads SGDLS; CDR2 reads YYNGEE. Trimming removed 3 bases from V and 10 bases from J; junction bases left unmatched: 14. The chain's CDR3 is CASSASPLQGANSPLHF. In DNA form, the CDR3 reads TGTGCCAGCAGCGCGTCACCCCTACAGGGGGCCAACTCACCCCTCCACTTT.

The V and J genes are TRBV7-6 and TRBJ2-5, with D possibly being TRBD1 (5 bases). The CDR3 runs to 14 residues. The germline V gene encodes CDR1 SGHVS and CDR2 FNYEAQ. V was cut by 5 bases and J by 1 base, with 11 bases left in between. CDR3 sequence: CASSLPGAQETQYF. The CDR3 nucleotides are TGTGCCAGCAGCCTCCCTGGGGCCCAAGAGACCCAGTACTTC.

The table lists this clone with a count of one. This chain links TRBV5-4 with TRBJ2-1; 7 bases line up with TRBD2. J gave up 2 bases and V 2 bases, and 4 bases lay outside the gene matches. The CDR3 is 15 residues long. Germline CDR1 reads SGHNT; CDR2 reads YYREEE (reference sequence). In DNA, the CDR3 is TGTGCCAGCAGCTTCGAGCGGGGCGCCTACAATGAGCAGTTCTTC. This gives the protein CASSFERGAYNEQFF. Supplemented by reference TRBV5-4 and TRBJ2-1, the full variable domain reads ETGVTQSPTHLIKTRGQQVTLRCSSQSGHNTVSWYQQALGQGPQFIFQYYREEENGRGNFPPRFSGLQFPNYSSELNVNALELDDSALYLCASSFERGAYNEQFFGPGTRLTVL.

This rearrangement joins TRBV9 to TRBJ2-5, with a weak D call TRBD1 (5 bases). The CDR3 has 13 amino acids. Germline V gives CDR1 SGDLS, CDR2 YYNGEE. The ends were cut back, 0 bases at V and 4 bases at J, with 7 bases in the middle. This CDR3 reads CASSVVQGETQYF. Here the CDR3 DNA reads TGTGCCAGCAGCGTAGTCCAGGGAGAGACCCAGTACTTC.

The CDR3: CASSLGGNGEQYF. The CDR3 DNA reads as TGTGCCAGCAGCTTAGGAGGGAATGGCGAGCAGTACTTC. This chain connects TRBV7-9 to TRBJ2-7, with TRBD2 as a possible D gene (5 bases). V lost 1 base to trimming and J lost 6 bases, with 10 bases between them. Germline values: CDR1 SEHNR, CDR2 FQNEAQ (reference sequence). This CDR3 has 13 residues.

This clone was observed a single time. This chain connects TRBV2 to TRBJ1-5; weak D call: TRBD1 (5 bases). Trimming left V 4 bases short and J 0 bases short, with 10 bases between. The CDR3 consists of 15 residues. Germline values: CDR1 SNHLY, CDR2 FYNNEI. The CDR3 is CASSVGGNSNQPQHF. CDR3 DNA sequence: TGTGCCAGCAGTGTGGGGGGGAATAGCAATCAGCCCCAGCATTTT. The full variable domain, completed using reference TRBV2 and TRBJ1-5, is EPEVTQTPSHQVTQMGQEVILRCVPISNHLYFYWYRQILGQKVEFLVSFYNNEISEKSEIFDDQFSVERPDGSNFTLKIRSTKLEDSAMYFCASSVGGNSNQPQHFGDGTRLSIL.

As regards this clone: An end of the junction does not agree with germline; a read error may underlie this. The chain links TRBV28 to TRBJ1-2; the match to TRBD1 covers 8 bases. Per the germline V gene, CDR1 is MDHEN and CDR2 is SYDVKM. This CDR3 comprises 12 residues. As DNA, the CDR3 is TGTGCCTCCCGGACAGGGTCTGTACTCCCCGACTTC. Encoded protein: CASRTGSVLPDF.

This clone has just one count. This chain joins TRBV6-1 and TRBJ2-5, with D uncertain. With 3 bases removed from V and 1 base from J, the gap between germline ends came to 9 bases. Germline V gene data show CDR1 as MNHNS and CDR2 as SASEGT. There are 14 residues in the CDR3. The CDR3 nucleotides are TGTGCCAGCAGTGAGCCAGGTTCCCAAGAGACCCAGTACTTC. It is translated as CASSEPGSQETQYF.

The rearrangement uses TRBV27 and TRBJ2-2; D gene unclear. This CDR3 comprises 14 residues. Trimming removed 5 bases at V and 0 bases at J, with 7 bases between. Germline values: CDR1 MNHEY, CDR2 SMNVEV (reference sequence). CDR3 nucleotide sequence: TGTGCCAGCAGTCAAGCGTCGAACACCGGGGAGCTGTTTTTT. Its translation is CASSQASNTGELFF.

The genes are TRBV5-1 and TRBJ2-4; TRBD1 matches 7 bases. V lost 4 bases to trimming and J lost 0 bases; unmatched junction nucleotides: 7. Germline-derived CDR1 and CDR2 are SGHRS and YFSETQ. CDR3 length: 16 residues. The CDR3 sequence is CASSDTGALAKNIQYF. CDR3 coding DNA: TGCGCCAGCAGCGACACAGGGGCACTAGCCAAAAACATTCAGTACTTC.

The chain combines TRBV7-3 with TRBJ2-5; D is unclear. Germline CDR1 SGHTA, CDR2 FQGTGA. V was clipped by 4 bases and J by 0 bases, with 6 bases between them. The CDR3 length is 13 residues. CDR3 sequence: CASSSSYQETQYF. In DNA, the CDR3 is TGTGCCAGCAGCTCCTCGTACCAAGAGACCCAGTACTTC. The entire variable domain, with the rest obtained from reference TRBV7-3 and TRBJ2-5, is as follows: GAGVSQTPSNKVTEKGKYVELRCDPISGHTALYWYRQSLGQGPEFLIYFQGTGAADDSGLPNDRFFAVRPEGSVSTLKIQRTERGDSAVYLCASSSSYQETQYFGPGTRLLVL.

The genes are TRBV5-4 and TRBJ1-5; D is undetermined. Trimming removed 0 bases from V and 6 bases from J, with 10 bases in between. CDR1 is SGHNT and CDR2 is YYREEE in the germline V gene (reference sequence). The CDR3 has 14 amino acids. The CDR3 coding sequence is TGTGCCAGCAGCTTGGCGCCAGCGGCTCAGCCCCAGCATTTT. This gives the protein CASSLAPAAQPQHF.

The chain uses TRBV5-1 and TRBJ1-2; D is uncertain. CDR3 length: 13 residues. The V end lost 0 bases, the J end lost 5 bases, and 8 bases lay between the germline ends. Germline V gene data show CDR1 as SGHRS and CDR2 as YFSETQ. The CDR3 DNA is TGCGCCAGCAGCTTGGGGCAGTTTTATGGCTACACCTTC. This translates into CASSLGQFYGYTF.

The chain joins TRBV12-3 or TRBV12-4 to TRBJ1-6, with D tentatively TRBD1 (5 bases). This CDR3 has 13 amino acids. The ends were cut back, 5 bases at V and 10 bases at J, with 12 bases in the middle. The CDR3 DNA reads as TGTGCCAGCAGTGTCTCAGGGAACTCACCCCTCCACTTT. It codes for CASSVSGNSPLHF.

The chain links TRBV27 to TRBJ1-1, with TRBD1 matching over 9 bases. CDR1 is MNHEY and CDR2 is SMNVEV in the germline V gene (reference sequence). This CDR3 has 15 residues. J was trimmed by 0 bases and V by 5 bases; bases with no gene match: 4. The CDR3 nucleotides are TGTGCCAGCAGTGCTAACAGGGGGCTGAACACTGAAGCTTTCTTT. Translated: CASSANRGLNTEAFF.

The rearrangement joins TRBV4-1 to TRBJ1-3, with D possibly matching TRBD1 (6 bases). This CDR3 comprises 15 residues. With 6 bases removed from V and 9 bases from J, the gap between germline ends came to 21 bases. Looked up from germline, CDR1 is MGHRA and CDR2 is YSYEKL. In nucleotides, the CDR3 is TGCGCCAGCAGATCCTGGGACACCTCCTACGGCACCATATATTTT. Its protein is CASRSWDTSYGTIYF.

This clone was seen more than once but under ten times. The V gene is TRBV11-2, the J gene TRBJ2-7; possible D gene TRBD1, 6 bases. CDR3 length equals 14 residues. V was pared by 5 bases and J by 2 bases, with 13 bases between. Per the germline V gene, CDR1 is SGHAT and CDR2 is FQNNGV. CDR3 coding DNA: TGTGCCAGCAGCGACGGACAGACCACCTACGAGCAGTACTTC. This gives the protein CASSDGQTTYEQYF.

The rearrangement uses TRBV5-5 and TRBJ2-5; TRBD2 matches 8 bases. V gave up 3 bases and J gave up 1 base; unmatched junction bases: 2. Germline CDR1 is SGHKS and CDR2 is YYEKEE (reference sequence). This CDR3 has 14 residues. The CDR3 bases are TGTGCCAGCAGCTGGGGGACTAGCCAAGAGACCCAGTACTTC. This codes for CASSWGTSQETQYF.

This clone was recorded a few times. The V gene is TRBV19, the J gene TRBJ1-1; D uncertain. The CDR3 length is 14 residues. V lost 3 bases, J lost 9 bases, and 17 bases lay in between. The V gene's germline CDR1 is LNHDA and CDR2 SQIVND (reference sequence). The CDR3 coding sequence is TGTGCCAGTAGTATTAGGGATTCGAGCGGCCAAGCTTTCTTT. Residues: CASSIRDSSGQAFF.

The gene calls are TRBV5-1 and TRBJ1-3; 9 bases line up with TRBD1. Trimming removed 5 bases from V and 4 bases from J; junction bases left unmatched: 4. Germline CDR1 is SGHRS and CDR2 is YFSETQ. CDR3 length: 14 residues. CDR3 DNA: TGCGCCAGCAGACAGGGGGCGCCGGGAAACACCATATATTTT. It is translated as CASRQGAPGNTIYF.

The CDR3 here is CASARVNYNEQFF. The CDR3 DNA is TGTGCTAGTGCGCGGGTGAATTACAATGAGCAGTTCTTC. V is TRBV12-5 and J is TRBJ2-1, with D perhaps TRBD2 (5 bases). V was cut by 7 bases and J by 4 bases, with 11 bases left in between. This CDR3 is 13 amino acids long. CDR1 LGHNT and CDR2 FRNRAP come from the germline V gene.

The J gene is TRBJ1-2, the V gene TRBV27; D is possibly TRBD1 (5 bases). The germline V and J ends were trimmed by 2 bases and 4 bases, with 11 bases remaining between them. CDR1 and CDR2 (germline): MNHEY, SMNVEV (reference sequence). The CDR3 has 14 residues. The CDR3 region is CASSLKGAVYGYTF. CDR3 DNA: TGTGCCAGCAGTTTAAAAGGGGCCGTCTATGGCTACACCTTC.

This sequence joins TRBV27 and TRBJ2-1; 8 nucleotides agree with TRBD1. This CDR3 region has 12 residues. V gave up 7 bases and J gave up 6 bases; unmatched junction bases: 2. The germline CDR1 and CDR2 sequences are MNHEY and SMNVEV (reference sequence). CDR3: CASKQGANEQFF. The CDR3 DNA is TGTGCCAGCAAGCAGGGGGCCAATGAGCAGTTCTTC.

The J gene is TRBJ2-3, the V gene TRBV5-1; the D gene is possibly TRBD1 (6 bases). Trimming removed 3 bases at V and 5 bases at J, with 13 bases between. The CDR3 is 14 amino acids. Germline V gene data show CDR1 as SGHRS and CDR2 as YFSETQ. CDR3 residues: CASSSYTGKDTQYF. The CDR3 nucleotides read TGCGCCAGCAGCTCCTACACAGGGAAAGATACGCAGTATTTT.

The chain has TRBV2 and TRBJ1-2; D remains ambiguous. V lost 6 bases and J 6 bases, leaving 26 bases between the germline ends. CDR3 length: 17 amino acids. Germline V CDR1 and CDR2: SNHLY, FYNNEI. CDR3 amino acids: CASSIRAQPYLGDGYTF. The CDR3 nucleotides read TGTGCCAGCAGCATCCGGGCACAACCCTATCTCGGGGATGGCTACACCTTC.

The V call is TRBV6-6, the J call TRBJ1-1; 7 positions match TRBD1. In germline, CDR1 is MNHNY, CDR2 SVGAGI (reference sequence). The CDR3 contains 14 residues. The J segment lost 5 bases and the V segment lost 10 bases, leaving 13 bases of the junction unmatched. CDR3 sequence (DNA): TGTGCCATTTGTCGACGGGACAGTTTGACTGAAGCTTTCTTT. This sequence encodes CAICRRDSLTEAFF.

Written as DNA, the CDR3 is TGTGCCAGCAGTCAAGCGGGGGGCGAACAAGAGACCCAGTACTTC. Residues: CASSQAGGEQETQYF. The chain recombines TRBV7-2 with TRBJ2-5, with TRBD2 identical over 9 bases. J was trimmed by 2 bases and V by 6 bases; bases with no gene match: 7. CDR1 is SGHTA and CDR2 is FQGNSA in the germline V gene. This CDR3 region has 15 residues.

The CDR3 sequence: CASSLLGNTIYF. The CDR3, as DNA: TGTGCCAGCAGTTTACTTGGAAACACCATATATTTT. The chain links TRBV12-3 or TRBV12-4 to TRBJ1-3, with D unclear. Trimming took off 2 bases at V and 3 bases at J, with 2 bases between the two ends. The CDR3 contains 12 residues.